One sample yielded the 24 T cell receptor beta chains listed below, sequenced in a study of blood T cell repertoires in COVID-19. This table comes from immunoSEQ multiplex PCR, and its TCRdb copy is limited to in-frame clones, with some not included. The sample holds about 70,000 clones, more than 75% seen once. The sequencing sample was made of peripheral blood. Receptors were obtained from a human donor in a cohort sampled during active COVID-19.

In its sample, this clone was seen a few times. V gene TRBV23-1 combines with J gene TRBJ2-1; 8 bases fit TRBD1. TRBV23-1 is an ORF, and what it does is uncertain. V shed 6 bases and J 7 bases; nucleotides not matched to a gene: 5. This CDR3 contains 13 residues. The CDR3 DNA is TGCGCCAGCAGCCGTGACAGGGGAAATGAGCAGTTCTTC. It specifies CASSRDRGNEQFF.

This clone was detected once. One end of the junction is discordant with germline, which a read error may explain. The genes are TRBV2 and TRBJ2-2; 10 bases map to TRBD2. The CDR3 is made up of 15 amino acids. Germline assignment: CDR1 SNHLY and CDR2 FYNNEI. The chain's CDR3 is CASTSVLAGAGELFF. For the CDR3, the DNA is TGTGCCAGCACCTCCGTCCTAGCGGGGGCCGGTGAGCTGTTTTTT.

This sequence joins TRBV6-5 and TRBJ1-2; the match to TRBD1 covers 7 bases. This CDR3 has 15 residues. With V trimmed by 0 bases and J by 4 bases, 5 bases remained unmatched. The germline V gene encodes CDR1 MNHEY and CDR2 SVGAGI. The chain's CDR3 is CASSYSGQKLYGYTF. CDR3 bases: TGTGCCAGCAGTTACTCGGGACAGAAACTCTATGGCTACACCTTC.

The chain employs TRBV11-2 and TRBJ1-1; TRBD1 matches 8 bases. The germline V gene encodes CDR1 SGHAT and CDR2 FQNNGV. This CDR3 comprises 13 residues. V trimming: 4 bases; J trimming: 4 bases; junction bases outside the gene matches: 2. This CDR3 is CASSSDRGTEAFF. The CDR3 nucleotides are TGTGCCAGCAGCTCCGACAGGGGCACTGAAGCTTTCTTT.

This sequence joins TRBV5-1 and TRBJ2-3, with 7 bases fitting TRBD2. CDR3 length: 17 residues. V trimming: 5 bases; J trimming: 2 bases; junction bases outside the gene matches: 14. CDR1 and CDR2 (germline): SGHRS, YFSETQ. The DNA for the CDR3 is TGCGCCAGCAGGGTCAGCGGGACCCGTTCGTCCACAGATACGCAGTATTTT. This translates into CASRVSGTRSSTDTQYF.

The chain combines TRBV10-2 with TRBJ1-3, with a weak D call TRBD1 (6 bases). Deletions cut 6 bases from V and 2 bases from J, with 11 bases between. The CDR3 totals 14 residues. The germline V gene has CDR1 WSHSY and CDR2 SAAADI. CDR3 nucleotides: TGCGCCAGCAGGAAGGGGGATACTGGAAACACCATATATTTT. Protein product: CASRKGDTGNTIYF.

This chain connects TRBV5-4 to TRBJ1-1, with TRBD1 as a possible D gene (5 bases). Germline V gene sequence: CDR1 SGHNT, CDR2 YYREEE (reference sequence). The CDR3 totals 16 residues. V shed 1 base and J shed 0 bases, with 13 bases lying between them. The CDR3 loop reads CASSLPRGTMNTEAFF. The CDR3 DNA is TGTGCCAGCAGCTTGCCTCGGGGGACCATGAACACTGAAGCTTTCTTT.

Only a few counts were recorded for this clone. The genes are TRBV4-1 and TRBJ1-5, with a tentative D call TRBD1 (6 bases). The germline V gene encodes CDR1 MGHRA and CDR2 YSYEKL. The ends were cut back, 3 bases at V and 3 bases at J, with 12 bases in the middle. The CDR3 extends over 15 amino acids. Written as DNA, the CDR3 is TGCGCCAGCAGCCAGCCCGACAGGACCAATCAGCCCCAGCATTTT. Its protein product is CASSQPDRTNQPQHF.

For the CDR3, the DNA is TGTGCCAGCAGACCCGGAATAGCGGCTTTTCCGTACTTC. Protein sequence: CASRPGIAAFPYF. The rearrangement joins TRBV6-6 to TRBJ2-7, with a tentative D call TRBD2 (6 bases). Trimming removed 6 bases from V and 12 bases from J, with 21 bases in between. The CDR3 spans 13 residues. CDR1 and CDR2 from the germline V gene are MNHNY and SVGAGI (reference sequence).

The rearrangement uses TRBV6-1 and TRBJ1-1; 8 bases map to TRBD1. Germline lookup yields CDR1 MNHNS and CDR2 SASEGT. This CDR3 is built from 17 residues. V shed 2 bases and J 4 bases; nucleotides not matched to a gene: 12. This CDR3 is CASSESTGAGVGTEAFF. CDR3 nucleotides: TGTGCCAGCAGTGAATCGACAGGGGCCGGTGTGGGCACTGAAGCTTTCTTT.

The genes are TRBV5-1 and TRBJ2-2; 7 positions agree with TRBD1. The CDR3 is made up of 17 amino acids. Trimming took 4 bases from V and 5 from J; bases not matched to a gene: 14. Germline lookup yields CDR1 SGHRS and CDR2 YFSETQ. CDR3 in DNA: TGCGCCAGCAGCGTAGGGGGCGCGGCGTTTCGGACCGGGGAGCTGTTTTTT. Translating it yields CASSVGGAAFRTGELFF.

This sequence joins TRBV19 and TRBJ1-5; D might be TRBD1 (6 bases). Trimming took 4 bases from V and 5 from J, leaving 9 bases between them. The germline V gene encodes CDR1 LNHDA and CDR2 SQIVND (reference sequence). The length of the CDR3 is 13 residues. Written as DNA, the CDR3 is TGTGCCAGTAGTACTACAGGGCATCAGCCCCAGCATTTT. Translation gives CASSTTGHQPQHF.

The rearrangement uses TRBV19 and TRBJ2-4; 7 bases match TRBD1. Germline lookup yields CDR1 LNHDA and CDR2 SQIVND (reference sequence). The CDR3 consists of 15 residues. V trimming: 5 bases; J trimming: 6 bases; junction bases outside the gene matches: 10. For the CDR3, the DNA is TGTGCCAGTAGTGCAAACAGGGGAATGGGAAACATTCAGTACTTC. Protein: CASSANRGMGNIQYF.

The chain combines TRBV6-1 with TRBJ2-4; D not certain. Looked up from germline, CDR1 is MNHNS and CDR2 is SASEGT. CDR3 size: 15 residues. V lost 3 bases to trimming and J lost 0 bases, with 9 bases between them. CDR3 sequence: CASSEGLIAKNIQYF. CDR3 in DNA: TGTGCCAGCAGTGAGGGCTTGATAGCCAAAAACATTCAGTACTTC.

V usage is TRBV5-4 and J usage is TRBJ2-1, with TRBD2 matching over 11 bases. This CDR3 region has 15 residues. Germline assignment: CDR1 SGHNT and CDR2 YYREEE (reference sequence). Trimming took 4 bases from V and 8 from J; bases not matched to a gene: 8. The CDR3: CASSLGLAGRDEQFF. CDR3 sequence (DNA): TGTGCCAGCAGCCTAGGACTAGCGGGTAGGGATGAGCAGTTCTTC.

The chain employs TRBV5-1 and TRBJ2-3; 10 bases fit TRBD1. This CDR3 has 15 amino acids. V was pared by 3 bases and J by 5 bases, with 6 bases of the junction left unmatched. From germline, CDR1 is SGHRS and CDR2 YFSETQ. Here the CDR3 reads CASSSGQGFLDTQYF. For the CDR3, the DNA is TGCGCCAGCAGCTCGGGACAGGGGTTCCTAGATACGCAGTATTTT.

The gene calls are TRBV29-1 and TRBJ2-5; 8 bases match TRBD1. Germline V gene sequence: CDR1 SQVTM, CDR2 ANQGSEA. Unmatched junction bases numbered 2, after V lost 7 bases and J lost 1 base. This CDR3 is 12 amino acids long. The CDR3: CSATGGQETQYF. CDR3 nucleotides: TGCAGCGCCACAGGGGGCCAAGAGACCCAGTACTTC.

By frequency in the sample, this clone is medium-sized. The genes are TRBV5-4 and TRBJ2-2, with D possibly being TRBD2 (6 bases). The CDR3 runs 15 residues. V shed 0 bases and J shed 1 base, with 7 bases lying between them. Germline V gene lookup returns CDR1 SGHNT and CDR2 YYREEE (reference sequence). Here the CDR3 DNA reads TGTGCCAGCAGCTTGGACGGGGGGAACACCGGGGAGCTGTTTTTT. Protein: CASSLDGGNTGELFF. The whole variable domain, remainder taken from reference TRBV5-4 and TRBJ2-2, is ETGVTQSPTHLIKTRGQQVTLRCSSQSGHNTVSWYQQALGQGPQFIFQYYREEENGRGNFPPRFSGLQFPNYSSELNVNALELDDSALYLCASSLDGGNTGELFFGEGSRLTVL.

The V call is TRBV5-4, the J call TRBJ2-5, with 7 bases that match TRBD2. Germline CDR1 and CDR2: SGHNT and YYREEE (reference sequence). CDR3 length: 15 residues. V lost 1 base, J lost 4 bases, and 7 bases stayed unmatched. CDR3 DNA: TGTGCCAGCAGCTTGCGGCCGGGGGGTTCAGAGACCCAGTACTTC. Encoded protein: CASSLRPGGSETQYF.

This chain links TRBV7-9 with TRBJ1-4, with a weak D call TRBD1 (5 bases). Trimming shortened V by 5 bases and J by 15 bases, and 19 bases separated the two germline ends. The CDR3 has 13 amino acids. CDR1 SEHNR and CDR2 FQNEAQ come from the germline V gene (reference sequence). CDR3 region: CASSPGGTAGVFF. The CDR3 DNA follows: TGTGCCAGCAGCCCCGGGGGGACGGCGGGGGTGTTTTTT.

V usage is TRBV2 and J usage is TRBJ1-1, with D hard to call. The germline V gene encodes CDR1 SNHLY and CDR2 FYNNEI. This CDR3 is 15 amino acids long. Trimming removed 2 bases from V and 1 base from J, with 11 bases in between. This CDR3 is CASSERRGTNTEAFF. CDR3 nucleotides: TGTGCCAGCAGTGAAAGGCGGGGAACGAACACTGAAGCTTTCTTT.

Note on this clone: Other DNA sequences from this sample encode an identical CDR3 as well. V gene TRBV24-1 combines with J gene TRBJ1-2; D might be TRBD1 (6 bases). This CDR3 spans 13 amino acids. With 7 bases removed from V and 2 bases from J, the gap between germline ends came to 10 bases. In germline, CDR1 is KGHDR, CDR2 SFDVKD. CDR3 nucleotide sequence: TGTGCCACCAGCCCTACAGGGAACTATGGCTACACCTTC. Protein sequence: CATSPTGNYGYTF.

This rearrangement joins TRBV11-2 to TRBJ1-2; D might be TRBD1 (6 bases). V was clipped by 5 bases and J by 3 bases, with 10 bases between them. The CDR3 consists of 13 residues. Germline V gene sequence: CDR1 SGHAT, CDR2 FQNNGV. The CDR3 is CASSPGDHYGYTF. The CDR3 nucleotides read TGTGCCAGCAGCCCAGGGGATCACTATGGCTACACCTTC.

The V call is TRBV19, the J call TRBJ2-1; D gene uncertain. Germline V lookup: CDR1 LNHDA, CDR2 SQIVND (reference sequence). The V gene lost 3 bases and the J gene lost 15 bases, with 12 bases spanning the gap. CDR3 length equals 11 residues. DNA for the CDR3: TGTGCCAGTAGTATTGGCTTCTCATGGTTCTTC. Protein sequence: CASSIGFSWFF.